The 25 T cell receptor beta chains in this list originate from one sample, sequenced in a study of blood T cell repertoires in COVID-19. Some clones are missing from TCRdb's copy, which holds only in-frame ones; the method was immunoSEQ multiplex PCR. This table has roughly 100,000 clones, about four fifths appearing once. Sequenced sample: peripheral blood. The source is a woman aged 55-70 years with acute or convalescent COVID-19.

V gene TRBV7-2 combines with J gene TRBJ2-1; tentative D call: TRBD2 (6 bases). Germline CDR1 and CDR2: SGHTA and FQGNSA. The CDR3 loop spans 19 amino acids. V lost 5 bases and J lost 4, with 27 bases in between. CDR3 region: CASSPPGLRTLRGYNEQFF. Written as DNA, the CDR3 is TGTGCCAGCAGCCCACCAGGACTACGCACCTTACGGGGTTACAATGAGCAGTTCTTC.

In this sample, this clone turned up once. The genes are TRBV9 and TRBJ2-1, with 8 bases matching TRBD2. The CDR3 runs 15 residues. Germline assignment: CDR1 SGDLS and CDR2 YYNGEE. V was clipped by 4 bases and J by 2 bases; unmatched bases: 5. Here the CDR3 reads CASSFYSGTYNEQFF. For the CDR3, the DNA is TGTGCCAGCAGCTTTTATAGCGGGACCTACAATGAGCAGTTCTTC.

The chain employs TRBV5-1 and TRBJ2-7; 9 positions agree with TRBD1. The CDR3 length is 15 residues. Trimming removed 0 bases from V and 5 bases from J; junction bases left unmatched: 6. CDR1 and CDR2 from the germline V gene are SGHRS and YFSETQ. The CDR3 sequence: CASSLGGTGFNEQYF. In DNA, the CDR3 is TGCGCCAGCAGCTTGGGGGGGACAGGGTTCAACGAGCAGTACTTC.

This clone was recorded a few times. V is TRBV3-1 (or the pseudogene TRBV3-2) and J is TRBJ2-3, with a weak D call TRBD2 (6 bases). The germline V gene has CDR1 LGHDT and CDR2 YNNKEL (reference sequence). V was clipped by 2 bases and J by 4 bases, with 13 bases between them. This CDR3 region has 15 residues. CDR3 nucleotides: TGTGCCAGCAGCCAATCGGGGAGGATGGCAGATACGCAGTATTTT. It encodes CASSQSGRMADTQYF.

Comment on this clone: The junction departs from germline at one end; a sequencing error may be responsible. CDR3 residues: CASSFGLAGAGETQYF. For the CDR3, the DNA is TGTGCTAGCAGCTTTGGACTAGCGGGAGCAGGGGAGACCCAGTACTTC. The V call is TRBV7-7, the J call TRBJ2-5; 13 bases are shared with TRBD2. CDR1 is SSHAT, CDR2 FNYEAQ, per germline (reference sequence). The CDR3 is 16 amino acids.

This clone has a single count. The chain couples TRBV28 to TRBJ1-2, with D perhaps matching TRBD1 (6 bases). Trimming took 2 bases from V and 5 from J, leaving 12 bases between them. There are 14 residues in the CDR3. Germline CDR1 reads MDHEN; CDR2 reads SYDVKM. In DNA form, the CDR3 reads TGTGCCAGCAGTTTAAGTACAGGGACATATGGCTACACCTTC. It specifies CASSLSTGTYGYTF.

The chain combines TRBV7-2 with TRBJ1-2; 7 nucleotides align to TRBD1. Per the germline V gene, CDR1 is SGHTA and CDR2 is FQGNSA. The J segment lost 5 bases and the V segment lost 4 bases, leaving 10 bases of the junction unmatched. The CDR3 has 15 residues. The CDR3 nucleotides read TGTGCCAGCAGCTCGTACCGGGACAGTGTATATGGCTACACCTTC. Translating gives CASSSYRDSVYGYTF.

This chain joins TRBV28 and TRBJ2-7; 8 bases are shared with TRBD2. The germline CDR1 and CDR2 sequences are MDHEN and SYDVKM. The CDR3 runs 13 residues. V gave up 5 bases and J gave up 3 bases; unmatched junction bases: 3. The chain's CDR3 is CASSTGTSYEQYF. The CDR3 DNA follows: TGTGCCAGCAGTACCGGGACTAGCTACGAGCAGTACTTC. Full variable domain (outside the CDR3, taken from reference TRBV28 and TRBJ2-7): DVKVTQSSRYLVKRTGEKVFLECVQDMDHENMFWYRQDPGLGLRLIYFSYDVKMKEKGDIPEGYSVSREKKERFSLILESASTNQTSMYLCASSTGTSYEQYFGPGTRLTVT.

The CDR3, as DNA: TGTGCAAGTCGCTTAGCGCAGGGGCGTACCGGCGATAGCAATCAGCCCCAGCATTTT. Its translation: CASRLAQGRTGDSNQPQHF. The chain joins TRBV12-2 to TRBJ1-5; the D segment call TRBD1 is taken from the table without a DNA check. TRBV12-2 is an annotated pseudogene. The CDR3 length is 19 residues.

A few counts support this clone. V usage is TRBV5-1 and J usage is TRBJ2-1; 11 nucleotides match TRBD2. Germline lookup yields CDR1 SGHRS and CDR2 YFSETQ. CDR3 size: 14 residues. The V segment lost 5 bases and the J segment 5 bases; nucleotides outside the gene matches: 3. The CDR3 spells CASRTSGSNNEQFF. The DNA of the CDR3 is TGCGCCAGCAGAACTAGCGGGAGTAACAATGAGCAGTTCTTC.

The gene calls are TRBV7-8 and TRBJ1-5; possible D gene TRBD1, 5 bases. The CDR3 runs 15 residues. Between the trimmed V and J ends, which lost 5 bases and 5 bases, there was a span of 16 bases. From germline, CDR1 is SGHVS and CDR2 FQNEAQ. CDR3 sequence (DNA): TGTGCCAGCAGCGACATCAGCGGGGGATATCAGCCCCAGCATTTT. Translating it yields CASSDISGGYQPQHF.

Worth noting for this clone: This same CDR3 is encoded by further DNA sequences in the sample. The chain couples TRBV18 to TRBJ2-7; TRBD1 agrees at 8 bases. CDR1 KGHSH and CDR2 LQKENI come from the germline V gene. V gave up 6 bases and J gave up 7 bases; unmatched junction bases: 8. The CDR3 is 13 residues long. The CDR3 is CASSPGQVGEQYF. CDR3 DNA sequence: TGTGCCAGCTCCCCGGGACAGGTAGGAGAGCAGTACTTC.

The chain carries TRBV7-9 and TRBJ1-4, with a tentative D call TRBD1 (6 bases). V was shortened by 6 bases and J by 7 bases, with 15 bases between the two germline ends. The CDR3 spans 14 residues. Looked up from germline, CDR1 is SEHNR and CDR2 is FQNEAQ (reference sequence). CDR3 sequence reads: CASSFYRDIEKLFF. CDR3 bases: TGTGCCAGCAGTTTCTACCGGGACATTGAAAAACTGTTTTTT.

This chain's CDR3 is CASSREVSYNEQFF. The CDR3 DNA reads TGTGCCAGCAGCCGGGAGGTCTCCTACAATGAGCAGTTCTTC. The rearrangement uses TRBV27 and TRBJ2-1; 7 bases align to TRBD2. Germline assignment: CDR1 MNHEY and CDR2 SMNVEV (reference sequence). CDR3 size: 14 residues. J lost 0 bases, V lost 6 bases, and 2 bases had no gene match.

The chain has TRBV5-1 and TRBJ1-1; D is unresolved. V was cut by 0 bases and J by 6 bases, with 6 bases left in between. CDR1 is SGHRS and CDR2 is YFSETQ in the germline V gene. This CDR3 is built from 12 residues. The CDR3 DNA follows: TGCGCCAGCAGCTTGGTTTCATCTGAAGCTTTCTTT. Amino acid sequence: CASSLVSSEAFF. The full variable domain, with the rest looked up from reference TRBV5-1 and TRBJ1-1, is KAGVTQTPRYLIKTRGQQVTLSCSPISGHRSVSWYQQTPGQGLQFLFEYFSETQRNKGNFPGRFSGRQFSNSRSEMNVSTLELGDSALYLCASSLVSSEAFFGQGTRLTVV.

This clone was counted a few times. The CDR3 loop is CAIREAASTDTQYF. CDR3 bases: TGTGCCATCAGAGAAGCGGCTAGCACAGATACGCAGTATTTT. The chain uses TRBV10-3 and TRBJ2-3; possibly TRBD2 for D (5 bases). CDR3 size: 14 residues. Looked up from germline, CDR1 is ENHRY and CDR2 is SYGVKD. Trimming took 6 bases from V and 0 from J, leaving 10 bases between them.

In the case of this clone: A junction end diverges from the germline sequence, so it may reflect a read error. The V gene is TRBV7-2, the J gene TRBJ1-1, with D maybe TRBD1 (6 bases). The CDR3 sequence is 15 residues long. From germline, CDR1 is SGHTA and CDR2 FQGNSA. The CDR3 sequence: CASSAQNRVDTEAFF. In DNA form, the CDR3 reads TGTGCCAGCAGCGCGCAGAACAGGGTGGACACTGAAGCCTTCTTT.

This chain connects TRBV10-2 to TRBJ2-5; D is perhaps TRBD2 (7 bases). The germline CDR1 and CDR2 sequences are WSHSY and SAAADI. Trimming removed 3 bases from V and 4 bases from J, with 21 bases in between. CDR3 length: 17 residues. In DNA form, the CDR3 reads TGCGCCAGCAGTGATTTGTTTCGTAGGGGGGGCGCAGAGACCCAGTACTTC. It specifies CASSDLFRRGGAETQYF.

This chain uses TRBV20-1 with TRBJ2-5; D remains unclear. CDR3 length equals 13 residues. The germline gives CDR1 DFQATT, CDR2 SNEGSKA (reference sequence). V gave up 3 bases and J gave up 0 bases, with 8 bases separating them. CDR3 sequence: CSASGRDQETQYF. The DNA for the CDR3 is TGCAGTGCTAGTGGACGGGACCAAGAGACCCAGTACTTC.

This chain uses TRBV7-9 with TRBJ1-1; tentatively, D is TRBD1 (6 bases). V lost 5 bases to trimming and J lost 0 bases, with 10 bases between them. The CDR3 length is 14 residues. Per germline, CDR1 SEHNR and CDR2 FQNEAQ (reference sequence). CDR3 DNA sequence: TGTGCCAGCAGCCCAGGGGCTGTGAACACTGAAGCTTTCTTT. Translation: CASSPGAVNTEAFF. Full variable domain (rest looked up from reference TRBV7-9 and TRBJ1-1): DTGVSQNPRHKITKRGQNVTFRCDPISEHNRLYWYRQTLGQGPEFLTYFQNEAQLEKSRLLSDRFSAERPKGSFSTLEIQRTEQGDSAMYLCASSPGAVNTEAFFGQGTRLTVV.

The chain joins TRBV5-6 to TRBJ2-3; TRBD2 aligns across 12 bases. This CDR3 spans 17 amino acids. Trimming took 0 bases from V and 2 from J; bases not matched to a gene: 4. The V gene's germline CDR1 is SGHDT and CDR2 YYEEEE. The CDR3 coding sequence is TGTGCCAGCAGCTTGGAAACTAGCGGGGGGTCCACAGATACGCAGTATTTT. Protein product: CASSLETSGGSTDTQYF.

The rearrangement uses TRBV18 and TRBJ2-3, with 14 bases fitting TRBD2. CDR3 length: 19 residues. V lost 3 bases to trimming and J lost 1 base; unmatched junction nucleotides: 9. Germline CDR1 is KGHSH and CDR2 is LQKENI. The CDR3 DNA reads TGTGCCAGCTCACCGGGACTAGCGGGAGCGGGCCCGGGCACAGATACGCAGTATTTT. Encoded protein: CASSPGLAGAGPGTDTQYF.

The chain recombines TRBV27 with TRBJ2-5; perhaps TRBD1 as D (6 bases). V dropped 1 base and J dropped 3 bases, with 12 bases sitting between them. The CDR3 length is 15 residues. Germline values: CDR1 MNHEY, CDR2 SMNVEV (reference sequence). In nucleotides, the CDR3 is TGTGCCAGCAGTTTATTGGGACACCTTGAAGAGACCCAGTACTTC. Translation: CASSLLGHLEETQYF.

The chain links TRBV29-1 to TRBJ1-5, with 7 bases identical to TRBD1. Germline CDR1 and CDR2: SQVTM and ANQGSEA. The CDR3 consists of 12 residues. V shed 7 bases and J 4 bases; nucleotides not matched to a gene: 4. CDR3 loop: CSAGTANQPQHF. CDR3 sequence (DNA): TGCAGCGCCGGGACAGCTAATCAGCCCCAGCATTTT.

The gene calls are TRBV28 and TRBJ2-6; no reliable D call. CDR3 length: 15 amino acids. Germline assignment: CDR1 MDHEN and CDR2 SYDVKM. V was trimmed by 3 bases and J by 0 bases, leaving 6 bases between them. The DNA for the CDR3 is TGTGCCAGCAGTTTCTTGTCCTCTGGGGCCAACGTCCTGACTTTC. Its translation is CASSFLSSGANVLTF.